The 19 T cell receptor beta chains below were found in one sample sequenced in a study of CD8+CD57+ T cells in acquired aplastic anemia. All sequencing subjects had displayed CD8+CD57+ cell expansion on flow cytometry. TCR beta VDJ and CDR3 were profiled, and genomic DNA was the template. TCRdb reprocessed the reads with MiXCR, giving one entry per CDR3 protein. This sample yields around 170,000 distinct CDR3 sequences, of which 48% are seen a single time; approximately 9.7% belongs to the top ten. Sequenced sample: sorted CD4+, CD8+, or CD8+CD57+ T cells (not recorded which) from PBMCs. The receptors here all came from a human donor with aplastic anemia.

The J gene is TRBJ2-6, the V gene TRBV7-9; 7 bases align to TRBD1. The germline gives CDR1 SEHNR, CDR2 FQNEAQ (reference sequence). CDR3 length: 13 residues. With V trimmed by 2 bases and J by 10 bases, 2 bases remained unmatched. Here the CDR3 DNA reads TGTGCCAGCAGCTTAACAGGGGTGAACGTCCTGACTTTC. Translated, it gives CASSLTGVNVLTF.

V and J are TRBV7-2 and TRBJ1-1, with 7 bases matching TRBD1. Germline CDR1 is SGHTA and CDR2 is FQGNSA. Germline trimming cut 7 bases from V and 4 bases from J; bases unmatched to any gene: 6. This CDR3 contains 13 residues. DNA for the CDR3: TGTGCCAGCAACCCACAGGGGACCACTGAAGCTTTCTTT. Amino acids: CASNPQGTTEAFF.

This clonotype was found many times. The J gene is TRBJ2-3, the V gene TRBV19; D possibly uses TRBD1 or TRBD2 (5 bases each). V lost 0 bases and J lost 5, with 18 bases in between. CDR3 size: 17 residues. CDR1 is LNHDA and CDR2 is SQIVND in the germline V gene (reference sequence). The CDR3 sequence is CASSIDHLGLGGDTQYF. The CDR3 bases are TGTGCCAGTAGTATAGATCACCTGGGGCTTGGGGGAGATACGCAGTATTTT.

The chain uses TRBV20-1 and TRBJ2-1, with unresolved D. The CDR3 runs to 14 residues. Trimming cost V 5 bases and J 5 bases, with 16 bases left between them. The germline V gene encodes CDR1 DFQATT and CDR2 SNEGSKA (reference sequence). CDR3 DNA: TGCAGTGCTGAGGACCTAATAGGGCACAATGAGCAGTTCTTC. It is translated as CSAEDLIGHNEQFF.

This chain connects TRBV2 to TRBJ2-3; perhaps TRBD2 as D (6 bases). Per the germline V gene, CDR1 is SNHLY and CDR2 is FYNNEI. This CDR3 has 14 residues. Deletions cut 9 bases from V and 2 bases from J, with 15 bases between. CDR3 in DNA: TGTGCCAGTACCTCTCCGGGAGTCACAGATACGCAGTATTTT. Protein sequence: CASTSPGVTDTQYF.

This clonotype was counted ten times or more. Relative to the germline gene, one junction end is altered; a read error may explain this. Here the CDR3 reads CASSVAGVPGETQYF. CDR3 coding DNA: TGTGCCAGCAGTGTAGCGGGAGTTCCGGGAGAGACCCAGTACTTC. The V gene is TRBV9, the J gene TRBJ2-5; 9 nucleotides match TRBD2. Germline values: CDR1 SGDLS, CDR2 YYNGEE. The CDR3 covers 15 residues.

J is TRBJ2-3 and V is TRBV25-1, with 9 bases that match TRBD2. V dropped 3 bases and J dropped 3; count of bases not matched to a gene: 10. Germline CDR1 MGHDK, CDR2 SYGVNS. The CDR3 covers 17 residues. DNA of the CDR3: TGTGCCAGCAGTGAGCCCTCGGCGGGAGGGCCGACAGATACGCAGTATTTT. It encodes CASSEPSAGGPTDTQYF.

The chain combines TRBV7-9 with TRBJ2-1; D is unresolved. This CDR3 contains 12 residues. V lost 2 bases to trimming and J lost 10 bases, with 9 bases between them. Germline lookup yields CDR1 SEHNR and CDR2 FQNEAQ (reference sequence). Here the CDR3 reads CASSLNQGEQFF. The DNA for the CDR3 is TGTGCCAGCAGCTTAAACCAAGGCGAGCAGTTCTTC.

The table lists this clonotype with a count of one. Here the CDR3 reads CASSYSTLGGVLHF. Here the CDR3 DNA reads TGTGCCAGCAGTTACTCGACCCTGGGAGGGGTTCTCCACTTT. This chain uses TRBV6-5 with TRBJ1-6, with a tentative D call TRBD1 (5 bases). The CDR3 runs to 14 residues. V was cut by 0 bases and J by 16 bases, with 16 bases left in between. From germline, CDR1 is MNHEY and CDR2 SVGAGI.

The chain is built from TRBV10-1 and TRBJ2-2, with D perhaps TRBD2 (5 bases). The ends were cut back, 3 bases at V and 3 bases at J, with 8 bases in the middle. This CDR3 region has 14 residues. In germline, CDR1 is WNHNN, CDR2 SYGVQD (reference sequence). The CDR3 is CASSDWGDTGELFF. CDR3 nucleotides: TGCGCCAGCAGTGATTGGGGAGACACCGGGGAGCTGTTTTTT.

On this clonotype itself: One junction end does not reproduce the germline sequence, and a read error may be involved. V is TRBV20-1 and J is TRBJ2-7, with D unresolved. CDR3 size: 13 residues. Per germline, CDR1 DFQATT and CDR2 SNEGSKA (reference sequence). The chain's CDR3 is CSARDPRTYAQYF. In DNA form, the CDR3 reads TGCAGTGCTAGAGATCCTAGAACCTACGCGCAGTACTTC.

A few counts support this clonotype. The chain is built from TRBV10-3 and TRBJ1-4, with D perhaps matching TRBD1 (5 bases). Germline V lookup: CDR1 ENHRY, CDR2 SYGVKD. Trimming left V 10 bases short and J 8 bases short, with 11 bases between. This CDR3 comprises 11 residues. CDR3 region: CATWEGEKLFF. The CDR3 DNA sequence: TGTGCCACCTGGGAGGGGGAAAAACTGTTTTTT.

The chain combines TRBV18 with TRBJ2-1; no firm D call. Germline V gives CDR1 KGHSH, CDR2 LQKENI. CDR3 length: 12 residues. Trimming pared 6 bases from V and 5 bases from J, leaving 8 bases between. This chain's CDR3 is CASSDQNNEQFF. CDR3 sequence (DNA): TGTGCCAGCTCCGATCAAAACAATGAGCAGTTCTTC.

V is TRBV10-3 and J is TRBJ2-3, with 7 bases that match TRBD1. Germline V gene data show CDR1 as ENHRY and CDR2 as SYGVKD. The J segment lost 6 bases and the V segment lost 7 bases, leaving 7 bases of the junction unmatched. The CDR3 consists of 13 residues. The CDR3 sequence is CAITGTEGDTQYF. The CDR3 DNA reads as TGTGCCATCACTGGGACAGAGGGGGATACGCAGTATTTT.

The rearrangement links TRBV7-6 to TRBJ2-7; D possibly matches TRBD1 or TRBD2 (5 bases each). Germline V gene sequence: CDR1 SGHVS, CDR2 FNYEAQ. This CDR3 is 13 amino acids long. V lost 1 base to trimming and J lost 3 bases, with 7 bases between them. The CDR3 sequence: CASSLGDRYEQYF. In nucleotides, the CDR3 is TGTGCCAGCAGCTTAGGGGACCGCTACGAGCAGTACTTC.

V is TRBV6-1 and J is TRBJ1-2, with TRBD1 matching 8 bases. V was pared by 5 bases and J by 2 bases, with 13 bases of the junction left unmatched. The germline V gene encodes CDR1 MNHNS and CDR2 SASEGT. The CDR3 contains 17 residues. CDR3 bases: TGTGCCAGCAGTAGGACAGGGATCGCTGAGCTGAACTATGGCTACACCTTC. It specifies CASSRTGIAELNYGYTF.

The J gene is TRBJ2-5, the V gene TRBV7-7; 10 bases fit TRBD2. V trimming: 5 bases; J trimming: 13 bases; junction bases outside the gene matches: 10. The CDR3 has 13 amino acids. The germline V gene has CDR1 SSHAT and CDR2 FNYEAQ (reference sequence). The chain's CDR3 is CASSPEAGTSAYF. The CDR3 bases are TGTGCCAGCAGCCCGGAAGCCGGGACTAGCGCGTACTTC.

Concerning this clonotype: Being one base from a much bigger clone, this may be a read error. The chain recombines TRBV25-1 with TRBJ1-6, with 11 bases fitting TRBD1. The CDR3 loop spans 15 amino acids. CDR1 and CDR2 (germline): MGHDK, SYGVNS. The CDR3 sequence is CASSAGTGGSSPPHF. The CDR3 nucleotides read TGTGCCAGCAGCGCGGGGACAGGGGGAAGTTCACCCCCCCACTTT.

This clonotype was seen many times. This chain links TRBV9 with TRBJ1-1; D is ambiguous. The CDR3 has 12 amino acids. The V end lost 4 bases, the J end lost 1 base, and 5 bases lay between the germline ends. Germline loops: CDR1 SGDLS, CDR2 YYNGEE. Written as DNA, the CDR3 is TGTGCCAGCAGCCCAGGGAACACTGAAGCTTTCTTT. Translation gives CASSPGNTEAFF.